The entry below gives a single T cell receptor beta chain sequence along with its context. Its antigen is as yet unknown. Amplification of TCR beta CDR3 regions was performed using RNA transcripts as template. HTBI primers drove first-round RT-PCR of the TCR CDR3. TCRdb re-called the multiplex PCR reads through MiXCR, storing one row per CDR3 protein. The data contain about 610,000 distinct CDR3 sequences, just over 45% of them singletons. This sample was taken from a study of T cells in Graves' hyperthyroidism and ophthalmopathy. CDR3 length equals 15 residues. CDR1 is SGHVS, CDR2 FQNEAQ, per germline. Between the trimmed V and J ends, which lost 0 bases and 7 bases, there was a span of 10 bases. When ophthalmopathy did not progress within 18 months, Graves' hyperthyroidism was considered stable. Uncontrolled infection, other autoimmune disease, pregnancy or lactation led to exclusion. Findings and caveats of the study: Appearing also in blood were most of the thyroid clonotypes expanded above 0.001. The authors' 13 V-J model separated ophthalmopathy from stable hyperthyroidism.

V is TRBV7-8 and J is TRBJ1-6; TRBD1 might be the D (5 bases). Sequenced sample: peripheral blood or thyroid tissue (not recorded which). This TCR derives from a woman aged 18-29 years with Graves' hyperthyroidism. CDR3 bases: TGTGCCAGCAGCTTAGCGGGGCACCGAAATTCACCCCTCCACTTT. Translating it yields CASSLAGHRNSPLHF.